A single sample is the source of the 21 T cell receptor beta chains below, sequenced in a study of OX40 agonist ivuxolimab in advanced cancers. The data were produced by immunoSEQ multiplex PCR, yet TCRdb's version contains in-frame clones alone and is incomplete. This sample yields 9,500 to 15,000 clones, of which about 81% are seen a single time; about 14% belongs to the top ten. This specimen consisted of CD4+ or CD8+ T cells sorted from blood, obtained in a trial of the OX40 agonist ivuxolimab. The receptors stem from an adult with an advanced solid tumor such as melanoma, head and neck, liver or kidney cancer.

The chain couples TRBV23-1 to TRBJ1-2, with unresolved D. TRBV23-1 is designated an ORF whose function remains uncertain. The CDR3 spans 16 residues. Trimming took off 4 bases at V and 5 bases at J, with 20 bases between the two ends. CDR3 region: CASSPTLRNGGYGYTF. The CDR3 DNA follows: TGCGCCAGCAGTCCCACCCTCCGGAACGGAGGATATGGCTACACCTTC.

The chain uses TRBV7-8 and TRBJ2-7; 8 positions match TRBD2. Germline V gene sequence: CDR1 SGHVS, CDR2 FQNEAQ. The length of the CDR3 is 16 residues. V was pared by 5 bases and J by 1 base, with 10 bases of the junction left unmatched. CDR3 nucleotides: TGTGCCAGCAGCGTATATAGCGGGAAGGCATCCTACGAGCAGTACTTC. It translates to CASSVYSGKASYEQYF.

This chain uses TRBV27 with TRBJ2-4, with 7 bases identical to TRBD2. J was trimmed by 2 bases and V by 3 bases; bases with no gene match: 1. The V gene's germline CDR1 is MNHEY and CDR2 SMNVEV (reference sequence). The CDR3 contains 14 residues. The CDR3 is CASSLGGSKNIQYF. The DNA for the CDR3 is TGTGCCAGCAGTTTGGGGGGGTCCAAAAACATTCAGTACTTC.

This clone was seen a few times. Written as DNA, the CDR3 is TGTGCCAGCTCACCGAGAGGTCCATACGAGCAGTACTTC. Translating gives CASSPRGPYEQYF. The chain uses TRBV18 and TRBJ2-7; no clear D gene. Germline lookup yields CDR1 KGHSH and CDR2 LQKENI. V dropped 3 bases and J dropped 4 bases, with 10 bases sitting between them. CDR3 size: 13 residues.

J is TRBJ1-2 and V is TRBV23-1, with D uncertain. TRBV23-1 is labeled an ORF, and its function is uncertain. CDR3 length: 16 residues. V lost 0 bases and J lost 8, with 19 bases in between. This chain's CDR3 is CASSQSGRGGSRGYTF. The CDR3 DNA follows: TGCGCCAGCAGTCAATCAGGTAGAGGCGGTTCGAGAGGCTACACCTTC.

The chain combines TRBV27 with TRBJ2-3; D is undetermined. In germline, CDR1 is MNHEY, CDR2 SMNVEV (reference sequence). Trimming took 6 bases from V and 2 from J, leaving 12 bases between them. The CDR3 has 14 amino acids. CDR3 DNA: TGTGCCAGCAGGCGCCAGGTCAACACAGATACGCAGTATTTT. This codes for CASRRQVNTDTQYF.

This sequence joins TRBV29-1 and TRBJ2-2; D perhaps matches TRBD2 (6 bases). Germline V lookup: CDR1 SQVTM, CDR2 ANQGSEA. The CDR3 length is 13 residues. V lost 7 bases, J lost 2 bases, and 11 bases lay in between. CDR3 sequence: CSGEDFNTGELFF. The CDR3 DNA is TGCAGCGGGGAGGACTTCAACACCGGGGAGCTGTTTTTT.

This clone is termed large. CDR3 sequence reads: CASSQEVPGGLGGEDTQYF. CDR3 bases: TGCGCCAGCAGCCAAGAAGTACCAGGGGGCTTGGGAGGAGAAGATACGCAGTATTTT. The chain combines TRBV4-3 with TRBJ2-3; 8 bases map to TRBD1. The germline V gene encodes CDR1 LGHNA and CDR2 YSLEER. V trimming: 0 bases; J trimming: 5 bases; junction bases outside the gene matches: 16. The CDR3 sequence is 19 residues long.

The V call is TRBV6-5, the J call TRBJ2-3, with D unclear. This CDR3 has 13 amino acids. Looked up from germline, CDR1 is MNHEY and CDR2 is SVGAGI. Trimming took 0 bases from V and 2 from J, leaving 3 bases between them. In nucleotides, the CDR3 is TGTGCCAGCAGTTACTCGAACACAGATACGCAGTATTTT. It codes for CASSYSNTDTQYF.

The chain joins TRBV18 to TRBJ2-3; D not certain. The CDR3 has 13 amino acids. Trimming cost V 2 bases and J 6 bases, with 9 bases left between them. Germline CDR1 is KGHSH and CDR2 is LQKENI. The chain's CDR3 is CASSPSLWDTQYF. CDR3 nucleotide sequence: TGTGCCAGCTCACCAAGTTTGTGGGATACGCAGTATTTT.

The rearrangement joins TRBV5-1 to TRBJ1-1, with no clear D. Between the trimmed V and J ends, which lost 4 bases and 4 bases, there was a span of 8 bases. The germline V gene encodes CDR1 SGHRS and CDR2 YFSETQ. The CDR3 spans 12 residues. As DNA, the CDR3 is TGCGCCAGCAGCGGAGGGTTCACTGAAGCTTTCTTT. This encodes CASSGGFTEAFF.

This clone was observed once. The rearrangement uses TRBV15 and TRBJ1-1, with TRBD1 matching 7 bases. Germline CDR1 reads LNHNV; CDR2 reads YYDKDF (reference sequence). The V segment lost 0 bases and the J segment 5 bases; nucleotides outside the gene matches: 3. The CDR3 extends over 14 amino acids. The CDR3 region is CATSREVRGTEAFF. The CDR3 DNA reads as TGTGCCACCAGCAGAGAGGTCAGGGGGACTGAAGCTTTCTTT. The whole variable domain, remainder taken from reference TRBV15 and TRBJ1-1, is DAMVIQNPRYQVTQFGKPVTLSCSQTLNHNVMYWYQQKSSQAPKLLFHYYDKDFNNEADTPDNFQSRRPNTSFCFLDIRSPGLGDTAMYLCATSREVRGTEAFFGQGTRLTVV.

J is TRBJ2-2 and V is TRBV27; D is possibly TRBD2 (6 bases). V was clipped by 0 bases and J by 4 bases, with 12 bases between them. CDR1 MNHEY and CDR2 SMNVEV come from the germline V gene (reference sequence). The CDR3 has 16 residues. CDR3 nucleotide sequence: TGTGCCAGCAGTTTATCAGTAGGGCGGGGCACCGGGGAGCTGTTTTTT. This encodes CASSLSVGRGTGELFF.

The chain has TRBV7-6 and TRBJ2-6; 7 bases are shared with TRBD1. CDR1 is SGHVS and CDR2 is FNYEAQ in the germline V gene. With 0 bases clipped from V and 0 bases from J, the junction kept 5 bases outside the gene matches. This CDR3 has 18 residues. In DNA form, the CDR3 reads TGTGCCAGCAGCTTAGCAGGCAGGGGGTCCTCTGGGGCCAACGTCCTGACTTTC. It encodes CASSLAGRGSSGANVLTF.

This rearrangement joins TRBV11-2 to TRBJ2-5; 9 bases are shared with TRBD1. The CDR3 is 15 amino acids. Germline trimming cut 5 bases from V and 4 bases from J; bases unmatched to any gene: 8. CDR1 SGHAT and CDR2 FQNNGV come from the germline V gene. CDR3 nucleotide sequence: TGTGCCAGCAGCAACCAGGGACAGGGAGGAGAGACCCAGTACTTC. Translated, it gives CASSNQGQGGETQYF.

The rearrangement uses TRBV7-6 and TRBJ1-1; D remains ambiguous. CDR3 length: 13 amino acids. The V end was cut by 1 base, the J end by 1 base, with 4 bases between. Germline CDR1 SGHVS, CDR2 FNYEAQ. The CDR3 reads CASSLGTNTEAFF. Written as DNA, the CDR3 is TGTGCCAGCAGCTTAGGGACGAACACTGAAGCTTTCTTT.

The V and J genes are TRBV28 and TRBJ2-1; 7 bases fit TRBD1. The CDR3 has 14 amino acids. With V trimmed by 4 bases and J by 4 bases, 4 bases remained unmatched. Germline V gene sequence: CDR1 MDHEN, CDR2 SYDVKM. The CDR3 region is CASSSMDRYNEQFF. In DNA form, the CDR3 reads TGTGCCAGCAGTTCCATGGACAGGTACAATGAGCAGTTCTTC. The full variable domain, completed using reference TRBV28 and TRBJ2-1, is DVKVTQSSRYLVKRTGEKVFLECVQDMDHENMFWYRQDPGLGLRLIYFSYDVKMKEKGDIPEGYSVSREKKERFSLILESASTNQTSMYLCASSSMDRYNEQFFGPGTRLTVL.

This chain uses TRBV9 with TRBJ2-3, with D unclear. Germline loops: CDR1 SGDLS, CDR2 YYNGEE. V shed 0 bases and J shed 2 bases, with 10 bases lying between them. The CDR3 has 15 amino acids. The CDR3 DNA reads as TGTGCCAGCAGCGTAGCTGGAGCCATCACAGATACGCAGTATTTT. Translation gives CASSVAGAITDTQYF.

The CDR3 protein is CASSSRSGLAEETQYF. CDR3 nucleotide sequence: TGTGCCAGCAGCTCCCGTTCCGGACTAGCGGAAGAGACCCAGTACTTC. V usage is TRBV7-9 and J usage is TRBJ2-5, with 10 bases that match TRBD2. The V gene end was trimmed by 4 bases and the J gene end by 3 bases; junction bases not matched to a gene: 8. This CDR3 contains 16 residues. Germline assignment: CDR1 SEHNR and CDR2 FQNEAQ (reference sequence).

The table lists this clone with a count of one. This sequence joins TRBV11-2 and TRBJ1-4, with no clear D. CDR1 is SGHAT, CDR2 FQNNGV, per germline. The CDR3 runs 13 residues. V was cut by 8 bases and J by 8 bases, with 15 bases left in between. The CDR3 loop reads CASGQTLVEKLFF. The CDR3 bases are TGTGCCAGCGGCCAGACCCTCGTAGAAAAACTGTTTTTT.

This clone is medium-sized within its sample. The chain employs TRBV30 and TRBJ2-2, with a tentative D call TRBD1 (6 bases). Germline lookup yields CDR1 GTSNPN and CDR2 SVGIG (reference sequence). The CDR3 contains 14 residues. V was clipped by 5 bases and J by 4 bases, with 14 bases between them. The CDR3 DNA sequence: TGTGCCTGGGGATCCGGGACATTCACCGGGGAGCTGTTTTTT. Amino acids: CAWGSGTFTGELFF.